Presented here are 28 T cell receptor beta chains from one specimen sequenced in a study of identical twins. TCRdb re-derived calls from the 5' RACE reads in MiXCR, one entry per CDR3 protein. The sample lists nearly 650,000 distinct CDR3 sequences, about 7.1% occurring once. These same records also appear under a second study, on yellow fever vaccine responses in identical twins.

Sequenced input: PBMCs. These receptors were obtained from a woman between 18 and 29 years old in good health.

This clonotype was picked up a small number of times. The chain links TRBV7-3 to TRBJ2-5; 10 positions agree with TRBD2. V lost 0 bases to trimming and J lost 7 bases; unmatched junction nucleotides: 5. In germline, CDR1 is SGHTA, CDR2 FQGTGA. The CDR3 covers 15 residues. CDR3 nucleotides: TGTGCCAGCAGCTTAACAGCGGGAGGGCCAGTGACCCAGTACTTC. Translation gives CASSLTAGGPVTQYF.

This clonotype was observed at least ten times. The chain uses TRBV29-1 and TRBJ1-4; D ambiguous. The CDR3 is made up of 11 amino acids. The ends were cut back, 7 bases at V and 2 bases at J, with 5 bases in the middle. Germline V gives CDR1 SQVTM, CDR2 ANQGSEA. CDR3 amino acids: CSGSTNEKLFF. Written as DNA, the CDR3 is TGCAGCGGGTCGACTAATGAAAAACTGTTTTTT. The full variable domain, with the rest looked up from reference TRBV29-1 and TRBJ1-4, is SAVISQKPSRDICQRGTSLTIQCQVDSQVTMMFWYRQQPGQSLTLIATANQGSEATYESGFVIDKFPISRPNLTFSTLTVSNMSPEDSSIYLCSGSTNEKLFFGSGTQLSVL.

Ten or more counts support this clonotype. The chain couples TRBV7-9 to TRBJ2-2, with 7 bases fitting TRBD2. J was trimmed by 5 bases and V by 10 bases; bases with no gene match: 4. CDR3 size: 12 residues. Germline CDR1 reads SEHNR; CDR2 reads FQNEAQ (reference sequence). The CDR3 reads CAIGAGTGELFF. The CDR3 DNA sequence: TGTGCCATCGGAGCGGGGACCGGGGAGCTGTTTTTT.

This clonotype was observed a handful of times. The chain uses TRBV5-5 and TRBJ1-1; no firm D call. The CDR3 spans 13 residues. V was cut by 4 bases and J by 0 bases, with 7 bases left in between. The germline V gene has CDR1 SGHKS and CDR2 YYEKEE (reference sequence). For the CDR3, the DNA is TGTGCCAGCAGCCATGCCTTGAACACTGAAGCTTTCTTT. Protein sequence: CASSHALNTEAFF.

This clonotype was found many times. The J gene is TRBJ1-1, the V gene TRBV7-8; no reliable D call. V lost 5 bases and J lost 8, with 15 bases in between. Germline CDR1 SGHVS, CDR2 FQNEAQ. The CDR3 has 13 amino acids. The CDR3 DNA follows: TGTGCCAGCAGCACCCGGGGAAACAGAGAAGCTTTCTTT. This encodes CASSTRGNREAFF.

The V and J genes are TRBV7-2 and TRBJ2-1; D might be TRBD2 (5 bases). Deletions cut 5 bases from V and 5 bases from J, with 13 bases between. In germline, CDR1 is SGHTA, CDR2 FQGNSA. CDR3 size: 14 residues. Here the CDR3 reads CASSPAPADNEQFF. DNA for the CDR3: TGTGCCAGCAGCCCGGCGCCAGCGGACAATGAGCAGTTCTTC.

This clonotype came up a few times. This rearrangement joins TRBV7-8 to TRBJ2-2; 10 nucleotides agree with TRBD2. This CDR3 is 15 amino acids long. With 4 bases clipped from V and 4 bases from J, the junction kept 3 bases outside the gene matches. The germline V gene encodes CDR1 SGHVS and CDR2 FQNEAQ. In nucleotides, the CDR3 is TGTGCCAGCAGCTCCAGCGGGGGGGGCACCGGGGAGCTGTTTTTT. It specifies CASSSSGGGTGELFF.

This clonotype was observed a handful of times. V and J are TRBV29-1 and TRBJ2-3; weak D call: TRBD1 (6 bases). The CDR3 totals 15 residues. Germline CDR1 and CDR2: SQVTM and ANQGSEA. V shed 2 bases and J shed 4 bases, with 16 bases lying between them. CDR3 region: CSVEQLRAGADTQYF. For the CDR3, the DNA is TGCAGCGTTGAACAACTAAGGGCAGGGGCAGATACGCAGTATTTT.

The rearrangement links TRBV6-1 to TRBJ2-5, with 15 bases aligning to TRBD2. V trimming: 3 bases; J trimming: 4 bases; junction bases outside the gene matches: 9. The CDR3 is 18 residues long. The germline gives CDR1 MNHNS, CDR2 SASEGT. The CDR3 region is CASSEAGGLAGGRETQYF. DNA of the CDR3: TGTGCCAGCAGTGAGGCAGGGGGACTAGCGGGAGGAAGAGAGACCCAGTACTTC.

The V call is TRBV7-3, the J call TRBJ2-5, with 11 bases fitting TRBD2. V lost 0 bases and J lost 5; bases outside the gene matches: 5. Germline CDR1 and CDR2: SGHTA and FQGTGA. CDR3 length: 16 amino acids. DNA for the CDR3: TGTGCCAGCAGCTTAACGCCTAGCGGGAGGTTGGAGACCCAGTACTTC. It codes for CASSLTPSGRLETQYF.

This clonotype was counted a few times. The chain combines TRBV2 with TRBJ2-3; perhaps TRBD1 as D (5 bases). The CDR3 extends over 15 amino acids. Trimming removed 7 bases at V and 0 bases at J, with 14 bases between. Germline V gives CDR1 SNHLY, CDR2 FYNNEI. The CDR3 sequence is CASNLRGPSTDTQYF. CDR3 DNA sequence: TGTGCCAGCAATCTAAGGGGCCCTAGCACAGATACGCAGTATTTT.

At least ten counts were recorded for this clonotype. As DNA, the CDR3 is TGCGCCAGCAGGACCGTGACTAGCGGGGGACCCCACAATGAGCAGTTCTTC. Translating gives CASRTVTSGGPHNEQFF. V gene TRBV10-2 combines with J gene TRBJ2-1, with 12 bases lining up with TRBD2. The CDR3 length is 17 residues. V lost 6 bases and J lost 5; bases outside the gene matches: 11. Germline values: CDR1 WSHSY, CDR2 SAAADI.

CDR3: CASSLPTGQGGEQFF. The DNA of the CDR3 is TGCGCCAGCAGCCTCCCAACAGGACAGGGTGGGGAGCAGTTCTTC. The chain has TRBV5-1 and TRBJ2-1; 8 bases align to TRBD1. V was clipped by 4 bases and J by 10 bases; unmatched bases: 13. The CDR3 runs 15 residues. The germline CDR1 and CDR2 sequences are SGHRS and YFSETQ. Supplemented by reference TRBV5-1 and TRBJ2-1, the full variable domain reads KAGVTQTPRYLIKTRGQQVTLSCSPISGHRSVSWYQQTPGQGLQFLFEYFSETQRNKGNFPGRFSGRQFSNSRSEMNVSTLELGDSALYLCASSLPTGQGGEQFFGPGTRLTVL.

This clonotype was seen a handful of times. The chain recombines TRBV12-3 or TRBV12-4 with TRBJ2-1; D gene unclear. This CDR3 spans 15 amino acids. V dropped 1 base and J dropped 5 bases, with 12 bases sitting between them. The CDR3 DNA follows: TGTGCCAGCAGTTTAGGGTCAGGTGATAACAATGAGCAGTTCTTC. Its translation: CASSLGSGDNNEQFF.

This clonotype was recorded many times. The CDR3 sequence is CASSDSPGQVGDYGYTF. The CDR3 DNA sequence: TGTGCCAGCAGTGACTCTCCCGGACAGGTTGGAGACTATGGCTACACCTTC. The V and J genes are TRBV6-4 and TRBJ1-2; TRBD1 agrees at 7 bases. J gave up 3 bases and V 0 bases, and 10 bases lay outside the gene matches. The CDR3 sequence is 17 residues long. Germline V CDR1 and CDR2: MRHNA, SNTAGT.

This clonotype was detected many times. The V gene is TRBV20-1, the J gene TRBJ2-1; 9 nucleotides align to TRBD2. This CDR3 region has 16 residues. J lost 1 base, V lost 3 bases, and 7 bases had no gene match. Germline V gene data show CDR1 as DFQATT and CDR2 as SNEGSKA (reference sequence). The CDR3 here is CSASVLAGNSYNEQFF. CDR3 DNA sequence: TGCAGTGCTAGTGTGCTAGCGGGGAATTCCTACAATGAGCAGTTCTTC.

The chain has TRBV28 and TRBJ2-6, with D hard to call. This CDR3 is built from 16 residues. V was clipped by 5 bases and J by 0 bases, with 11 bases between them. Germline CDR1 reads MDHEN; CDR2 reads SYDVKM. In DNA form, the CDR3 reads TGTGCCAGCAGTGCCGTGGTGGGCTCTGGGGCCAACGTCCTGACTTTC. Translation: CASSAVVGSGANVLTF.

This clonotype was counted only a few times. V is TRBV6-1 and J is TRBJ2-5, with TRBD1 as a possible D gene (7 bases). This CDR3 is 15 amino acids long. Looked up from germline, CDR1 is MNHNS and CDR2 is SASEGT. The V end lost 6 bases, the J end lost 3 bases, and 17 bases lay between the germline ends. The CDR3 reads CASRDGGQQEETQYF. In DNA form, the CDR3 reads TGTGCCAGCAGGGACGGGGGACAGCAGGAAGAGACCCAGTACTTC.

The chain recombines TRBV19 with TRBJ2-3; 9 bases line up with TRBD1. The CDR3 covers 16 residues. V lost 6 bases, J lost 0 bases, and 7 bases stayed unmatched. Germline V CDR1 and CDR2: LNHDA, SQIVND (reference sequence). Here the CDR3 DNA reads TGTGCCAGTAGGACTACAGGGGGCCACAGCACAGATACGCAGTATTTT. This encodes CASRTTGGHSTDTQYF.

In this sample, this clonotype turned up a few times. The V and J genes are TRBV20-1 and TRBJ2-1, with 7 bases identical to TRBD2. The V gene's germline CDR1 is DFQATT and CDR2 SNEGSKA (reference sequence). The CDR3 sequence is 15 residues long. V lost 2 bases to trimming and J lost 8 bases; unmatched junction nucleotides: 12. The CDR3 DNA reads TGCAGTGCTAGACCATCGCTCGGGAGGCGGGATGAGCAGTTCTTC. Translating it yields CSARPSLGRRDEQFF.

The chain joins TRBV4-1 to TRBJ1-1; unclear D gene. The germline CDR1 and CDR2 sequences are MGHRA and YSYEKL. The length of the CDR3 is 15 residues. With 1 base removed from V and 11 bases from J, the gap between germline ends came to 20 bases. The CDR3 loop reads CASSQVPGVGFLAFF. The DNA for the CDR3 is TGCGCCAGCAGCCAAGTGCCGGGTGTAGGCTTTTTGGCTTTCTTT.

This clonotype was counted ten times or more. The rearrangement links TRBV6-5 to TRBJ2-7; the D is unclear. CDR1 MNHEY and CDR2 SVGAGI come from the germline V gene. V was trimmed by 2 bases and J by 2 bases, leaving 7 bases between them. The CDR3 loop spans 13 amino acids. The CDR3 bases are TGTGCCAGCAGTTACGGTGGAACCTACGAGCAGTACTTC. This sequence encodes CASSYGGTYEQYF.

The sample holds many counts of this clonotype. The CDR3 here is CSAVNTGELFF. For the CDR3, the DNA is TGCAGCGCCGTCAACACCGGGGAGCTGTTTTTT. The rearrangement links TRBV29-1 to TRBJ2-2; no firm D call. The CDR3 extends over 11 amino acids. CDR1 and CDR2 from the germline V gene are SQVTM and ANQGSEA. Trimming removed 7 bases at V and 2 bases at J, with 5 bases between.

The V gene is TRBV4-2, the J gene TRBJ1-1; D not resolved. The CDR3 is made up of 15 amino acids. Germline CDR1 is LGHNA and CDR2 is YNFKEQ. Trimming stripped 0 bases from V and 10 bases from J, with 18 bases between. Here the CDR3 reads CASSQDRELLLLAFF. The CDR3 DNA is TGTGCCAGCAGCCAAGACAGAGAATTACTACTGTTAGCTTTCTTT.

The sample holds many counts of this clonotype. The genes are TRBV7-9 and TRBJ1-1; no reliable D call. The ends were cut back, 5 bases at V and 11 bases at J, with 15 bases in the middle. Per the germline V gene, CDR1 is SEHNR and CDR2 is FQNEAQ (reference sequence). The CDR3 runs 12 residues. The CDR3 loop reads CASSLDGWRAFF. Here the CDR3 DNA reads TGTGCCAGCAGCCTGGACGGATGGAGGGCTTTCTTT. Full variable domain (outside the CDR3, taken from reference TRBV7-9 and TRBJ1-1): DTGVSQNPRHKITKRGQNVTFRCDPISEHNRLYWYRQTLGQGPEFLTYFQNEAQLEKSRLLSDRFSAERPKGSFSTLEIQRTEQGDSAMYLCASSLDGWRAFFGQGTRLTVV.

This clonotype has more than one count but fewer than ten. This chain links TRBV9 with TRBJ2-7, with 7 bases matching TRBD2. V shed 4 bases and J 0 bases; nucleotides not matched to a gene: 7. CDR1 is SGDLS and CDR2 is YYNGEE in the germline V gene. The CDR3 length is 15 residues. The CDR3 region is CASSPSGDLSYEQYF. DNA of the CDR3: TGTGCCAGCAGCCCCAGCGGGGACCTCTCCTACGAGCAGTACTTC.

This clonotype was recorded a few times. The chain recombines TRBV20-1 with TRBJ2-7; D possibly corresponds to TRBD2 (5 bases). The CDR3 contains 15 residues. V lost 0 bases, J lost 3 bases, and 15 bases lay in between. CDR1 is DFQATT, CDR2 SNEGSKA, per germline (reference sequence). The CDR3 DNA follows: TGCAGTGCTAGAGATCAGAGCGGACTTAGCTACGAGCAGTACTTC. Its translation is CSARDQSGLSYEQYF.

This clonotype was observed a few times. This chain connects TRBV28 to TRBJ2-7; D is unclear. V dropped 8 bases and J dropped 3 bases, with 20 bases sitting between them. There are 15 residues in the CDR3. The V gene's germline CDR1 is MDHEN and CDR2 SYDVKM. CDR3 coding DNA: TGTGCCAGCGGAACCCCGGGTCCTCTGGGCTACGAGCAGTACGTC. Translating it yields CASGTPGPLGYEQYV.